The TCR beta chain under discussion was sequenced for a study of shared clonotypes between healthy human individuals. Turning to the study itself: Plates per donor: three CD4 naive, three CD4 memory, two CD8 naive, one CD8 memory.

This clone was detected only once. Its antigen is unknown. Terminally differentiated effector memory CD45RA+ cells were left out of the naive CD8 fraction, which was CD45RO-negative and positively selected for CCR7. The V gene end was trimmed by 3 bases and the J gene end by 7 bases; junction bases not matched to a gene: 8. The CDR3 is 14 residues long. From germline, CDR1 is SGHKS and CDR2 YYEKEE (reference sequence). Study findings and constraints: Exclusively blood specimens were collected; tissue repertoires likely differ. Shared clonotypes across all four donors exceeded non-shared ones in generation probability.

Assay: immunoSEQ multiplex PCR; the TCRdb copy retains only in-frame clones and omits some. Among hundreds of thousands of clones listed, about 95% were seen once. The J gene is TRBJ1-2, the V gene TRBV5-5, with 8 bases that match TRBD1. Sequences were obtained from naive CD8+ T cells sorted from blood. The TCR was taken from a woman in her twenties or thirties in good health. CDR3 DNA sequence: TGTGCCAGCAGCTGGACAGGGACTTCCTCTGGCTACACCTTC. This sequence encodes CASSWTGTSSGYTF.